A single sample gave rise to the 14 T cell receptor beta chains below, sequenced in a study of control samples from healthy donors and cancer patients. TCRdb's table, derived via immunoSEQ multiplex PCR, lists solely in-frame clones and lacks some. The profile covers about 170,000 clones, with 91% appearing a single time and approximately 1.5% taken by the ten largest. Sequencing was done on a sample of blood. These receptors all come from a woman aged 25 to 39 in good health.

The V call is TRBV15, the J call TRBJ1-1, with D maybe TRBD1 (6 bases). Germline V gives CDR1 LNHNV, CDR2 YYDKDF (reference sequence). CDR3 size: 14 residues. Trimming left V 6 bases short and J 0 bases short, with 11 bases between. DNA of the CDR3: TGTGCCACCAGTACCGGGACAATGAACACTGAAGCTTTCTTT. Its protein product is CATSTGTMNTEAFF.

This rearrangement joins TRBV27 to TRBJ1-6; D gene ambiguous. Germline values: CDR1 MNHEY, CDR2 SMNVEV (reference sequence). The ends were cut back, 0 bases at V and 0 bases at J, with 6 bases in the middle. This CDR3 contains 16 residues. This chain's CDR3 is CASSLSPSSYNSPLHF. The DNA for the CDR3 is TGTGCCAGCAGTTTATCGCCCAGCTCCTATAATTCACCCCTCCACTTT.

V usage is TRBV27 and J usage is TRBJ1-4; D unclear. With 5 bases removed from V and 6 bases from J, the gap between germline ends came to 10 bases. The CDR3 consists of 13 residues. Germline values: CDR1 MNHEY, CDR2 SMNVEV (reference sequence). CDR3 protein: CASSTRPDEKLFF. The CDR3 coding sequence is TGTGCCAGCAGTACCCGACCGGATGAAAAACTGTTTTTT.

This clone was observed a single time. The chain carries TRBV6-5 and TRBJ2-3; TRBD2 agrees at 12 bases. Germline CDR1 MNHEY, CDR2 SVGAGI. The J segment lost 2 bases and the V segment lost 7 bases, leaving 4 bases of the junction unmatched. The CDR3 is made up of 15 amino acids. CDR3 sequence (DNA): TGTGCCAGCACCCGACTAGCGGGGGACACAGATACGCAGTATTTT. Amino acid sequence: CASTRLAGDTDTQYF.

DNA of the CDR3: TGTGCCAGCAGCTTGACACCCGGGACAGGGTTTGAAGCTTTCTTT. Encoded protein: CASSLTPGTGFEAFF. The chain recombines TRBV7-2 with TRBJ1-1; TRBD1 agrees at 9 bases. Germline V lookup: CDR1 SGHTA, CDR2 FQGNSA. The CDR3 contains 15 residues. The junction had 9 bases not matched to a gene; V was cut back by 3 bases and J by 7 bases.

The chain employs TRBV6-1 and TRBJ1-6, with a weak D call TRBD1 (6 bases). The CDR3 sequence is 14 residues long. Germline CDR1 MNHNS, CDR2 SASEGT. V lost 3 bases and J lost 5, with 8 bases in between. The chain's CDR3 is CASSDPGDNSPLHF. CDR3 sequence (DNA): TGTGCCAGCAGTGACCCAGGGGATAATTCACCCCTCCACTTT.

The gene calls are TRBV5-5 and TRBJ2-1, with no clear D. Trimming cost V 1 base and J 4 bases, with 9 bases left between them. The CDR3 loop spans 14 amino acids. In germline, CDR1 is SGHKS, CDR2 YYEKEE (reference sequence). The CDR3 DNA sequence: TGTGCCAGCAGCTTGCAGTCCCCTTACAATGAGCAGTTCTTC. It codes for CASSLQSPYNEQFF.

This clone was seen more than once but under ten times. The gene calls are TRBV7-3 and TRBJ2-7; tentative D call: TRBD2 (6 bases). There are 14 residues in the CDR3. Trimming shortened V by 2 bases and J by 6 bases, and 14 bases separated the two germline ends. Germline V lookup: CDR1 SGHTA, CDR2 FQGTGA. In DNA form, the CDR3 reads TGTGCCAGCAGCTTAGGACCGGGAGCGCCCGAGCAGTACTTC. This codes for CASSLGPGAPEQYF.

The chain recombines TRBV28 with TRBJ1-6; maybe TRBD1 (6 bases). The V end lost 1 base, the J end lost 8 bases, and 12 bases lay between the germline ends. Per germline, CDR1 MDHEN and CDR2 SYDVKM. The CDR3 has 15 amino acids. The chain's CDR3 is CASSLSGGGYSPLHF. For the CDR3, the DNA is TGTGCCAGCAGTTTATCCGGGGGCGGGTATTCACCCCTCCACTTT.

The V gene is TRBV5-1, the J gene TRBJ1-1; D may be TRBD1 (5 bases). CDR3 length: 12 residues. The germline gives CDR1 SGHRS, CDR2 YFSETQ. Trimming shortened V by 2 bases and J by 10 bases, and 12 bases separated the two germline ends. The CDR3 loop reads CASSFGGDPAFF. CDR3 DNA sequence: TGCGCCAGCAGCTTTGGTGGGGACCCAGCTTTCTTT.

This chain joins TRBV7-3 and TRBJ2-7, with 9 bases that match TRBD2. The CDR3 is made up of 15 amino acids. CDR1 and CDR2 from the germline V gene are SGHTA and FQGTGA. Losses at the gene ends were 3 bases for V and 2 bases for J; bases not matched to a gene: 5. CDR3 residues: CASSLGSGSPYEQYF. The CDR3 bases are TGTGCCAGCAGCTTGGGTAGCGGGAGCCCCTACGAGCAGTACTTC.

In DNA form, the CDR3 reads TGTGCCAGCAGCTTAGTCTGGACTAGCAGCTCCTACGAGCAGTACTTC. Protein product: CASSLVWTSSSYEQYF. The chain links TRBV11-3 to TRBJ2-7; 8 bases agree with TRBD2. Trimming removed 1 base from V and 0 bases from J; junction bases left unmatched: 5. Germline V gene lookup returns CDR1 SGHNT and CDR2 YENEEA. CDR3 length equals 16 residues.

The gene calls are TRBV3-1 (or the pseudogene TRBV3-2) and TRBJ1-6, with a possible D match to TRBD1 (5 bases). V was cut by 1 base and J by 9 bases, with 10 bases left in between. Germline CDR1 and CDR2: LGHDT and YNNKEL (reference sequence). The CDR3 length is 14 residues. The CDR3 nucleotides are TGTGCCAGCAGCCAAGGCGCCGGGACTTCACCCCTCCACTTT. Its translation: CASSQGAGTSPLHF.

The chain joins TRBV4-1 to TRBJ1-4; D remains unclear. Germline V lookup: CDR1 MGHRA, CDR2 YSYEKL. The V end lost 0 bases, the J end lost 4 bases, and 18 bases lay between the germline ends. The CDR3 contains 18 residues. In nucleotides, the CDR3 is TGCGCCAGCAGCCAAGATAGGGCCAGGTCGTATCATAATGAAAAACTGTTTTTT. It specifies CASSQDRARSYHNEKLFF.